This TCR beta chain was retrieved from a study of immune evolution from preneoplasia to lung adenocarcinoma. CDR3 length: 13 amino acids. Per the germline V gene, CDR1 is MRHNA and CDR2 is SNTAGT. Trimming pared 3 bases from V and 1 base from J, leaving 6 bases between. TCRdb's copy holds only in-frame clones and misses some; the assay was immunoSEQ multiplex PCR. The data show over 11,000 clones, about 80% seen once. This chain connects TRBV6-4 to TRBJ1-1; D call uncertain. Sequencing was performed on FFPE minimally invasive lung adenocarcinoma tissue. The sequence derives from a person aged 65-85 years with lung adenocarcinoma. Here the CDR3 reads CASSEQKNTEAFF. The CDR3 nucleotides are TGTGCCAGCAGTGAACAGAAGAACACTGAAGCTTTCTTT.